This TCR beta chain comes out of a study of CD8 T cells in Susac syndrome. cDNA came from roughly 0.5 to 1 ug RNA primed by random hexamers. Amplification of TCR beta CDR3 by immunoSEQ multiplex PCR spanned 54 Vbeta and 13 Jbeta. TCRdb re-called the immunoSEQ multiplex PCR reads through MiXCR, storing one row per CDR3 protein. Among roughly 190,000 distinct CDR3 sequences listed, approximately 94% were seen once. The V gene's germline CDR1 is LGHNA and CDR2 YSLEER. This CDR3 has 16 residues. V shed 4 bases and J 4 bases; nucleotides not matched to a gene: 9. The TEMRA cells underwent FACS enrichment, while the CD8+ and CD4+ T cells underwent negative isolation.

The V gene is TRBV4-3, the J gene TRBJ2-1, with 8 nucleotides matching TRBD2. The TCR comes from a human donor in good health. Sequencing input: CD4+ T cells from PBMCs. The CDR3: CASSRREREPYNEQFF. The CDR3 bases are TGCGCCAGCAGCCGGAGAGAGCGGGAGCCGTACAATGAGCAGTTCTTC.